This TCR beta chain was sequenced during a study of blood T cell repertoires in COVID-19. Study context: Samples taken during acute and convalescent COVID-19 were collected in the United States, Italy and Spain.

In germline, CDR1 is SGHTA, CDR2 FQGNSA. The CDR3 totals 13 residues. V lost 5 bases and J 1 base, leaving 6 bases between the germline ends. As originally analysed: Quantification of nucleated cells was approximated via reference gene primer amplification. Clones were read by immunoSEQ multiplex PCR, and TCRdb kept only the in-frame ones, dropping some. D and trimming come from the DNA, and the V and J calls and clone size come from that table. The sample has 310,000 or so clones; approximately 90% are singletons. Living in about two dozen US areas, the participants were between roughly 18 and 89 years of age. Participants' own reports of clinical history determined their cohort assignment.

Sample: PBMCs or T cells enriched from blood (not recorded which). The clonotype comes from a woman aged 40 to 50 who had recovered from COVID-19. The J gene is TRBJ2-1, the V gene TRBV7-2; the D is unclear. Here the CDR3 DNA reads TGTGCCAGCAGCGACTCTTCCTACAATGAGCAGTTCTTC. Protein: CASSDSSYNEQFF.